This record concerns one T cell receptor beta chain sequence. What antigen it recognizes has not been identified. No base quality values were provided; no much bigger clone lies one nucleotide off. Cut back by 1 base and 6 bases, the V and J ends lie 6 bases apart. The CDR3, cysteine through phenylalanine, is 13 amino acids long. Only the CDR3 region is kept as DNA, spanning 39 bases read in frame from base 1. Based on the germline V gene (reference sequence), the CDR1 and CDR2 sequences are SEHNR and FQNEAQ. Collaborating institutions collected whole blood in K2EDTA tubes following their own protocols. For TCRbeta analysis, collaborators shipped samples in one of three forms: frozen whole blood, isolated PBMCs, or DNA extracted from either of those sample types. The sample comes from a study of blood T cell repertoires in COVID-19 (dated by TCRdb to between 2020 and 2021). Broadly, across the study: Collaborator samples came from the United States, Italy and Spain and covered acute and convalescent phases of COVID-19. A freely available public database, intended as a resource for researchers studying the immune response to SARS-CoV-2, is where the repertoires were released. Subjects who had been exposed to COVID-19, were actively infected with it, or had recovered from it provided the deeply sampled blood TCRbeta repertoires that made up the dataset. Sample metadata almost always included a de-identified subject ID, COVID-19 status, age in years and sex. Where available, HLA class I and class II types were obtained from metadata supplied by the sample provider rather than from assay-based typing. The prospective study material was composed of cDNA or gDNA derived from T cells, B-cell-depleted T cells, or PBMCs. The samples were drawn from the first 160 participants of the ongoing ImmuneRACE study and from roughly 1,300 subjects provided by 6 global collaborators. Broad study findings and their caveats: How much clinical and demographic metadata was included differed by source and by participant, and the metadata was provided uncurated.

The immunoSEQ Assay, a bias-controlled multiplex PCR, was used to amplify TCRbeta CDR3 regions from genomic DNA. The study's processing was this. The number of nucleated cells in each sample was estimated from the amplification of reference gene primers within the assay. To quantify the absolute abundance of each unique TCRbeta CDR3 rearrangement, sequence reads were collapsed and filtered. Productive Simpson clonality was computed per sample as the square root of Simpson's diversity index over productive rearrangements. TCRdb holds this immuneACCESS table with in-frame rearrangements only. Some clones are missing; in checked studies, unresolved V genes explain under half, and the rest has no known cause. V, J and clone size were drawn from that table, and D and trimming were deduced from the DNA. Counted in this sample were roughly 190,000 clones; 70% to 90% of them appeared once. Jointly, the top ten make up approximately 5.6% of the sample.

What was sequenced was peripheral blood. The rearrangement combines TRBV7-9 with TRBJ1-4; perhaps TRBD1 is the D gene, with 6 bases matching. The TCR was taken from a middle-aged man with active or convalescent COVID-19. In nucleotides, the sequence is TGTGCCAGCAGCTTAGAGGGGGATGAAAAACTGTTTTTT. The encoded protein is CASSLEGDEKLFF.